What follows is one TCR beta chain and its context. What it binds is not known. The record originates from a study of T cell repertoires in cytomegalovirus infection. For the study at large: The authors used CMV epitopes that were HLA-C-restricted (recently identified) and HLA-B-restricted (well studied). TCR beta signatures that were public indicated CMV infection and matching HLA type. Overall study findings and caveats: Cumulative frequency (of public TCR beta family members) identified carriers of CMV plus the relevant HLA. HLA-C-restricted CMV-specific TCR beta clonotypes were dominant in the ex vivo response.

With 1 base clipped from V and 8 bases from J, the junction kept 7 bases outside the gene matches. The CDR3 covers 13 residues. In germline, CDR1 is DFQATT, CDR2 SNEGSKA (reference sequence). TCRdb analysed the reads with MiXCR anew, one entry per CDR3 protein. The table shows approximately 730,000 distinct CDR3 sequences, with around 31% occurring only once. This TCR came from a human donor in good health (CMV status not recorded). Some clones in this sample may be carry-over from other donors' samples. The gene calls are TRBV20-1 and TRBJ1-1, with 7 positions matching TRBD1. Sequencing was performed on cultured PBMCs, taken from culture after CMV antigen stimulation. The CDR3 coding sequence is TGCAGTGCTAGAGGCAGGGGGGTCTCCGAAGCTTTCTTT. It specifies CSARGRGVSEAFF.